This paragraph covers one TCR beta chain sequence. Its antigen is not known. This sample is part of a study of cytomegalovirus exposure and HLA in healthy donors. General study findings and limits: The dataset shows that most TCR sequences were rare, while some public TCRs occurred in many donors.

13 Jbeta primers and 60 Vbeta primers were used for the PCR. Here immunoSEQ multiplex PCR was the method, and the copy in TCRdb shows in-frame clones only, minus some. The profile covers around 64,000 clones, with 70% to 80% appearing a single time and about 8% taken by the ten largest. The CDR3 contains 13 residues. The germline CDR1 and CDR2 sequences are MNHEY and SVGAGI. V lost 6 bases, J lost 0 bases, and 8 bases lay in between. V usage is TRBV6-5 and J usage is TRBJ1-1; unclear D gene. The source material was PBMCs. The source is a man between 18 and 35 years old in good health and CMV-seropositive. CDR3 in amino acids: CASSVAMNTEAFF. The CDR3 nucleotides are TGTGCCAGCAGCGTCGCGATGAACACTGAAGCTTTCTTT.